The next 28 T cell receptor beta chains were all read from a single sample in a study of blood T cells in healthy people across ages. Primed by a sample-barcoded 5' primer and a J-beta primer mix, a second PCR proceeded for about 6 to 12 cycles. TCRdb re-called the 5' RACE reads with MiXCR, one entry per CDR3 protein. This sample has hundreds of thousands of distinct CDR3 sequences; about a third occur once, and the top ten carry 15%. The sample comprised blood. The origin of the receptors is a woman of 80 years or more in good health.

This clonotype was counted at least ten times. The chain links TRBV5-5 to TRBJ1-5; perhaps TRBD1 as D (6 bases). Trimming removed 5 bases from V and 1 base from J, with 10 bases in between. CDR1 is SGHKS, CDR2 YYEKEE, per germline (reference sequence). The CDR3 is made up of 14 amino acids. CDR3 sequence (DNA): TGTGCCAGCAGACTCGGACAGAGCAATCAGCCCCAGCATTTT. As protein: CASRLGQSNQPQHF. Full variable domain (outside the CDR3, taken from reference TRBV5-5 and TRBJ1-5): DAGVTQSPTHLIKTRGQQVTLRCSPISGHKSVSWYQQVLGQGPQFIFQYYEKEERGRGNFPDRFSARQFPNYSSELNVNALLLGDSALYLCASRLGQSNQPQHFGDGTRLSIL.

Of note for this clonotype: A much larger clone lies one base from this, so it may be a read error. The chain is built from TRBV29-1 and TRBJ1-4; D is uncertain. The CDR3 has 12 amino acids. CDR1 SQVTM and CDR2 ANQGSEA come from the germline V gene. The CDR3, as DNA: TGCAGCTTTAGCCACAGTTGTGAAGAACTGTTTTTT. This translates into CSFSHSCEELFF.

This clonotype occurred many times. The chain recombines TRBV12-3 or TRBV12-4 with TRBJ1-2, with a tentative D call TRBD1 (6 bases). CDR3 size: 15 residues. Trimming took off 2 bases at V and 7 bases at J, with 17 bases between the two ends. The CDR3 loop reads CASSLSSGARFGYTF. In DNA form, the CDR3 reads TGTGCCAGCAGTTTATCCTCGGGGGCTCGCTTTGGCTACACCTTC.

This clonotype has a count of ten or more. The J gene is TRBJ1-6, the V gene TRBV2, with D tentatively TRBD1 (5 bases). Trimming removed 7 bases from V and 13 bases from J, with 11 bases in between. Germline V CDR1 and CDR2: SNHLY, FYNNEI. The CDR3 totals 11 residues. In DNA form, the CDR3 reads TGTGCCAGCACTCCTCGGGGGCCCCTCCACTTT. Amino acids: CASTPRGPLHF.

This clonotype was seen a few times. This sequence may be a read error, since a much larger clone differs from it by one base. This chain joins TRBV20-1 and TRBJ1-2; 12 bases map to TRBD1. Germline assignment: CDR1 DFQATT and CDR2 SNEGSKA (reference sequence). The V and J ends lost 5 bases and 4 bases, in that order; junction bases with no gene match: 2. The CDR3 totals 13 residues. CDR3 amino acids: CSAWDRGLYGYTF. The CDR3, as DNA: TGCAGTGCTTGGGACAGGGGGCTCTATGGCTACACCTTC.

As for this clonotype: Possible read error: a much larger clone is one base away. The chain is built from TRBV7-2 and TRBJ1-1; TRBD1 might be the D (5 bases). The germline gives CDR1 SGHTA, CDR2 FQGNSA. This CDR3 is built from 13 residues. Trimming shortened V by 5 bases and J by 1 base, and 8 bases separated the two germline ends. CDR3 nucleotide sequence: TGTGCCAGCAGCACGGACAAGAACACTGAAGCTTTCTTT. Protein product: CASSTDKNTEAFF. Full variable domain (remainder filled in from reference TRBV7-2 and TRBJ1-1): GAGVSQSPSNKVTEKGKDVELRCDPISGHTALYWYRQSLGQGLEFLIYFQGNSAPDKSGLPSDRFSAERTGGSVSTLTIQRTQQEDSAVYLCASSTDKNTEAFFGQGTRLTVV.

This clonotype was recorded at least ten times. The chain carries TRBV7-2 and TRBJ2-5; possibly TRBD1 or TRBD2 for D (6 bases each). V was trimmed by 3 bases and J by 5 bases, leaving 10 bases between them. This CDR3 is 13 amino acids long. Germline-derived CDR1 and CDR2 are SGHTA and FQGNSA. The CDR3 bases are TGTGCCAGCAGCTTCACAGGGAGGGAGACCCAGTACTTC. This encodes CASSFTGRETQYF.

In this sample, this clonotype turned up many times. The chain recombines TRBV2 with TRBJ2-1; 8 nucleotides align to TRBD2. The V and J ends lost 4 bases and 8 bases, in that order; junction bases with no gene match: 4. Germline V gives CDR1 SNHLY, CDR2 FYNNEI. The CDR3 runs 13 residues. CDR3 coding DNA: TGTGCCAGCAGTGTGGCGGGGGGATATGAGCAGTTCTTC. Translating gives CASSVAGGYEQFF.

In regard to this clonotype: This CDR3 is missing its conserved last phenylalanine or tryptophan, likely due to a read error. The chain combines TRBV20-1 with TRBJ2-7; D is undetermined. V gave up 2 bases and J gave up 0 bases, with 5 bases separating them. CDR1 and CDR2 from the germline V gene are DFQATT and SNEGSKA (reference sequence). CDR3 length: 12 amino acids. CDR3 nucleotide sequence: TGCAGTGCTAGACTAAACTCCTACGAGCAGTACTTG. It translates to CSARLNSYEQYL.

Concerning this clonotype: A much larger clone is a single base away; this may be a read error. The chain joins TRBV5-1 to TRBJ2-4; 11 bases fit TRBD2. The J call may be incorrect, as the DNA end agrees better with TRBJ2-7. Germline loops: CDR1 SGHRS, CDR2 YFSETQ. The CDR3 sequence is 15 residues long. In DNA form, the CDR3 reads TGCGCCAGCAGCTGGGGACTAGCGGCCTCCTGCGAGCAGTACTTC. Residues: CASSWGLAASCEQYF.

The V call is TRBV7-3, the J call TRBJ1-2, with D tentatively TRBD1 (6 bases). Trimming pared 4 bases from V and 6 bases from J, leaving 12 bases between. The CDR3 extends over 13 amino acids. The germline V gene encodes CDR1 SGHTA and CDR2 FQGTGA. Here the CDR3 DNA reads TGTGCCAGCAGCTCACAGGGAGGAGATGGCTACACCTTC. As protein: CASSSQGGDGYTF.

This clonotype was found many times. CDR3 in DNA: TGTGCCAGCAGTTTGGGTACCCCTGAAGCTTTCTTT. Translated, it gives CASSLGTPEAFF. The rearrangement joins TRBV12-3 or TRBV12-4 to TRBJ1-1; no firm D call. The V and J ends lost 3 bases and 6 bases respectively, with 8 bases between them. The CDR3 covers 12 residues.

The chain employs TRBV11-2 and TRBJ2-1; a possible D gene is TRBD2 (6 bases). This CDR3 is 13 amino acids long. Trimming cost V 6 bases and J 7 bases, with 13 bases left between them. The germline V gene has CDR1 SGHAT and CDR2 FQNNGV. In DNA, the CDR3 is TGTGCCAGCAGACGGTTCGCGGGGAATGAGCAGTTCTTC. Amino acid sequence: CASRRFAGNEQFF.

At least ten counts were recorded for this clonotype. The rearrangement uses TRBV7-3 and TRBJ2-7; a weak D match, TRBD2 (6 bases). The CDR3 loop spans 13 amino acids. CDR1 and CDR2 (germline): SGHTA, FQGTGA. Trimming left V 4 bases short and J 2 bases short, with 9 bases between. CDR3 DNA: TGTGCCAGCAGCTACGGGACTCCCTACGAGCAGTACTTC. Translation gives CASSYGTPYEQYF.

This clonotype was detected many times. The CDR3 loop is CATSTVGLRGWNTEAFF. The CDR3 DNA reads as TGTGCCACCAGCACCGTGGGACTTCGAGGATGGAACACTGAAGCTTTCTTT. J is TRBJ1-1 and V is TRBV15; maybe TRBD1 (5 bases). The CDR3 covers 17 residues. From germline, CDR1 is LNHNV and CDR2 YYDKDF (reference sequence). V was pared by 4 bases and J by 1 base, with 19 bases between.

The rearrangement links TRBV5-1 to TRBJ1-3; 8 bases are shared with TRBD1. The CDR3 has 15 amino acids. Germline CDR1 SGHRS, CDR2 YFSETQ. Trimming took 4 bases from V and 1 from J; bases not matched to a gene: 4. The CDR3 loop reads CASSAQGGSGNTIYF. The DNA for the CDR3 is TGCGCCAGCAGCGCACAGGGGGGATCTGGAAACACCATATATTTT.

This clonotype was detected once. A read error may explain this, as a much larger clone is one base away. The chain combines TRBV29-1 with TRBJ1-4; a weak D match, TRBD1 (6 bases). The CDR3 spans 12 residues. Germline V gene sequence: CDR1 SQVTM, CDR2 ANQGSEA. The CDR3 coding sequence is TGCAGCGGTGAATTAGGGGGGGAAAAACTGTTTTTT. Protein product: CSGELGGEKLFF.

Worth noting for this clonotype: This may arise from a read error, as a much more abundant clone is one base away. This chain links TRBV3-1 with TRBJ2-1, with D perhaps matching TRBD2 (6 bases). In germline, CDR1 is LGHDT, CDR2 YNNKEL (reference sequence). Trimming stripped 1 base from V and 10 bases from J, with 17 bases between. This CDR3 is 15 amino acids long. CDR3 nucleotides: TGTGCCAGCAGCCAAGGGCGGGGCCGATGGGAGGAGCAGTTCTTC. It translates to CASSQGRGRWEEQFF.

Comments on this clonotype: This may stem from a read error, because a much larger clone lies one nucleotide away. The genes are TRBV27 and TRBJ2-5, with 7 bases lining up with TRBD2. The junction had 12 bases not matched to a gene; V was cut back by 4 bases and J by 13 bases. The CDR3 loop spans 13 amino acids. CDR1 MNHEY and CDR2 SMNVEV come from the germline V gene (reference sequence). DNA for the CDR3: TGTGCCAGCAGTTCCCTCGGGGGGTACGAGCGGTACTTC. This encodes CASSSLGGYERYF.

This clonotype came up many times. One junction end does not reproduce the germline sequence, and a read error may be involved. The chain is built from TRBV9 and TRBJ2-3, with D perhaps matching TRBD1 (5 bases). Germline lookup yields CDR1 SGDLS and CDR2 YYNGEE. This CDR3 has 15 residues. The CDR3 DNA sequence: TGTGCCAGCAGCGTAGAGGGGAAAAGCACATATACGCAGTATTTT. This encodes CASSVEGKSTYTQYF. Combining the CDR3 with reference TRBV9 and TRBJ2-3 gives the whole variable domain DSGVTQTPKHLITATGQRVTLRCSPRSGDLSVYWYQQSLDQGLQFLIQYYNGEERAKGNILERFSAQQFPDLHSELNLSSLELGDSALYFCASSVEGKSTYTQYFGPGTRLTVL.

In this sample, this clonotype turned up many times. A much larger clone lies one base from this, so it may be a read error. V gene TRBV5-6 combines with J gene TRBJ2-7; maybe TRBD1 (5 bases). The CDR3 has 14 amino acids. The V end lost 6 bases, the J end lost 4 bases, and 17 bases lay between the germline ends. The germline CDR1 and CDR2 sequences are SGHDT and YYEEEE. CDR3 DNA sequence: TGTGCCAGCACCCGAGGAGACAGAAGATACGAGCAGTACTTC. Its translation is CASTRGDRRYEQYF.

The gene calls are TRBV19 and TRBJ1-4, with D hard to call. Germline loops: CDR1 LNHDA, CDR2 SQIVND (reference sequence). The CDR3 consists of 17 residues. The ends were cut back, 3 bases at V and 0 bases at J, with 14 bases in the middle. CDR3 protein: CASSILRSEATNEKLFF. The CDR3 region has the DNA TGTGCCAGTAGTATTCTTCGCTCGGAAGCAACTAATGAAAAACTGTTTTTT.

This clonotype has a handful of counts. J is TRBJ1-1 and V is TRBV4-2; TRBD1 aligns across 8 bases. The J segment lost 3 bases and the V segment lost 4 bases, leaving 7 bases of the junction unmatched. Germline V CDR1 and CDR2: LGHNA, YNFKEQ. CDR3 length: 15 amino acids. The CDR3 is CASSPGTGSYTEAFF. The CDR3 bases are TGTGCCAGCAGCCCAGGGACAGGAAGTTACACTGAAGCTTTCTTT.

This clonotype was seen a single time. An end of the junction differs from the germline gene, which may be a read error. V usage is TRBV9 and J usage is TRBJ2-2, with 9 bases aligning to TRBD1. The CDR3 has 15 amino acids. Germline V lookup: CDR1 SGDLS, CDR2 YYNGEE. CDR3 residues: CANSAQGAVTGELFF. In DNA, the CDR3 is TGTGCCAACAGCGCACAGGGGGCGGTCACCGGGGAGCTGTTTTTT.

In its sample, this clonotype was seen many times. This chain joins TRBV5-1 and TRBJ2-1; D remains ambiguous. V shed 0 bases and J shed 0 bases, with 13 bases lying between them. The CDR3 is made up of 17 amino acids. CDR1 and CDR2 from the germline V gene are SGHRS and YFSETQ. The CDR3 sequence: CASSLAPGPSSYNEQFF. The CDR3 DNA reads as TGCGCCAGCAGCTTGGCTCCGGGCCCGAGCTCCTACAATGAGCAGTTCTTC.

V usage is TRBV9 and J usage is TRBJ2-7, with 9 bases that match TRBD1. Germline loops: CDR1 SGDLS, CDR2 YYNGEE. The CDR3 is 13 amino acids. V shed 0 bases and J 6 bases; nucleotides not matched to a gene: 1. The CDR3 is CASSVGQGGEQYF. As DNA, the CDR3 is TGTGCCAGCAGCGTAGGACAGGGGGGCGAGCAGTACTTC. The whole variable domain, filled in from reference TRBV9 and TRBJ2-7, reads DSGVTQTPKHLITATGQRVTLRCSPRSGDLSVYWYQQSLDQGLQFLIQYYNGEERAKGNILERFSAQQFPDLHSELNLSSLELGDSALYFCASSVGQGGEQYFGPGTRLTVT.

This clonotype showed up many times. V and J are TRBV2 and TRBJ2-1; 9 positions agree with TRBD2. Germline loops: CDR1 SNHLY, CDR2 FYNNEI. V gave up 6 bases and J gave up 0 bases; unmatched junction bases: 3. The CDR3 covers 15 residues. The CDR3 region has the DNA TGTGCCAGCAGCCCAGCGGGGGGCTCCTACAATGAGCAGTTCTTC. Protein sequence: CASSPAGGSYNEQFF.

Worth noting for this clonotype: This may be a read error, as it is one base from a much larger clone. The rearrangement uses TRBV7-3 and TRBJ2-7; D possibly corresponds to TRBD1 (6 bases). This CDR3 is built from 13 residues. CDR1 and CDR2 from the germline V gene are SGHTA and FQGTGA. Here the CDR3 DNA reads TGTGCCAGCAACTTAAAGGGGGAGTACGAGCAGTACTTC. As protein: CASNLKGEYEQYF.